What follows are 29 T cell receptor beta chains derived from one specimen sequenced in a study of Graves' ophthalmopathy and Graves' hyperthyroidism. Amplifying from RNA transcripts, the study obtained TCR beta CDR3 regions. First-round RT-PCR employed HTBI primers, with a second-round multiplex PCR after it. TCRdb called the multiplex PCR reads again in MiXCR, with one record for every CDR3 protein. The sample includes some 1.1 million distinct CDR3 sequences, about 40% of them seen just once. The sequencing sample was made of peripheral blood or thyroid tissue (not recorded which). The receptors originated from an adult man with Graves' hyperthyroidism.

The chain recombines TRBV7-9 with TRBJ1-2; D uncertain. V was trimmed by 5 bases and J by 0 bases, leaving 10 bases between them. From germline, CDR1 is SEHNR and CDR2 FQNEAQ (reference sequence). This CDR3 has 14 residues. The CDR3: CASSGPAANYGYTF. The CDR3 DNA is TGTGCCAGCAGCGGCCCGGCAGCTAACTATGGCTACACCTTC.

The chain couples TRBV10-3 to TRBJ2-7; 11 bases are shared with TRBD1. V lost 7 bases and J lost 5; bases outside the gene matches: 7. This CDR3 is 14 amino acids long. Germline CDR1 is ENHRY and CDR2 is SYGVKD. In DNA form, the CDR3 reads TGTGCCATCAATCCGGGACAGGGGGTTCACGAGCAGTACTTC. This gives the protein CAINPGQGVHEQYF.

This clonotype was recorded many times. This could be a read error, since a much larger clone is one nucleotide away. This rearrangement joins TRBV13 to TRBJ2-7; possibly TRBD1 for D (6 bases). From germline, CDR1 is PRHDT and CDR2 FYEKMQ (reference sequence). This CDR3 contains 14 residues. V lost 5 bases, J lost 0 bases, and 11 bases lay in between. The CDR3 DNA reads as TGTGCCAGCAGCCCGGGACATAGCTCCTACGAGCAGTACTTC. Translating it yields CASSPGHSSYEQYF. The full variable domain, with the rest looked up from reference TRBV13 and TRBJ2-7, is AAGVIQSPRHLIKEKRETATLKCYPIPRHDTVYWYQQGPGQDPQFLISFYEKMQSDKGSIPDRFSAQQFSDYHSELNMSSLELGDSALYFCASSPGHSSYEQYFGPGTRLTVT.

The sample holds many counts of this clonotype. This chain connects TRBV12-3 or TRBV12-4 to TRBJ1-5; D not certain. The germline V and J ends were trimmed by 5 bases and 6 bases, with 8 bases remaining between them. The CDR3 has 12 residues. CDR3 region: CASSPGVQPQHF. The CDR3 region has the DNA TGTGCCAGCAGTCCGGGTGTTCAGCCCCAGCATTTT.

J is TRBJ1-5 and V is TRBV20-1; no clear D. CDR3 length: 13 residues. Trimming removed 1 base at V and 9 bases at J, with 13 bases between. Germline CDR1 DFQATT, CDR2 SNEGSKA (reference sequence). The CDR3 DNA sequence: TGCAGTGCTAGAGGGGGAGGGAACGCGCCCCAGCATTTT. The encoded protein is CSARGGGNAPQHF.

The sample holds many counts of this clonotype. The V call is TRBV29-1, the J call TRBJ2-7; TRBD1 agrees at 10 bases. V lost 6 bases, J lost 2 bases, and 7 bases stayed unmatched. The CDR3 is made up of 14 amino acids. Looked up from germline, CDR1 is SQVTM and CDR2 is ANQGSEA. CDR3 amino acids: CSVLRQGATYEQYF. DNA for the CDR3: TGCAGCGTCCTCCGACAGGGGGCAACCTACGAGCAGTACTTC.

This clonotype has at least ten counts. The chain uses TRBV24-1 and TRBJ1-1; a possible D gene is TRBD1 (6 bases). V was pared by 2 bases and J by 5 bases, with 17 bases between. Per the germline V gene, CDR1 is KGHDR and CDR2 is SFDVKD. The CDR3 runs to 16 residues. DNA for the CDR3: TGTGCCACCAGTGATTCGGGGAAACAGGGATTTACTGAAGCTTTCTTT. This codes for CATSDSGKQGFTEAFF.

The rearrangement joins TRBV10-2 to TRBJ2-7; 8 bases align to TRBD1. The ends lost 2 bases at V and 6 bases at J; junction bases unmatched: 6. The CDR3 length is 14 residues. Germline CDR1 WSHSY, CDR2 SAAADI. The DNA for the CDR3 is TGCGCCAGCAGTGAGCCATCGACAGGGGTCGAGCAGTACTTC. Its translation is CASSEPSTGVEQYF.

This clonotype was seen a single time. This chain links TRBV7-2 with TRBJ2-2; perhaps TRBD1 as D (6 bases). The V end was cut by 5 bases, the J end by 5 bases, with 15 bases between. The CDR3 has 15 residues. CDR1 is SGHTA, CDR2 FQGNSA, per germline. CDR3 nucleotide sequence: TGTGCCAGCAGCCCGACAGGCCGGGTTACCGGGGAGCTGTTTTTT. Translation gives CASSPTGRVTGELFF.

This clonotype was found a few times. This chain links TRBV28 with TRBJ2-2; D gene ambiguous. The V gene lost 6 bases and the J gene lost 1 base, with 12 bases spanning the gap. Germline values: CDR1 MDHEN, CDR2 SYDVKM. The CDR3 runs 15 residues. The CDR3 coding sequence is TGTGCCAGCAGCCCCACAGCAAGGAACACCGGGGAGCTGTTTTTT. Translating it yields CASSPTARNTGELFF. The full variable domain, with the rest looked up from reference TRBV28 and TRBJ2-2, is DVKVTQSSRYLVKRTGEKVFLECVQDMDHENMFWYRQDPGLGLRLIYFSYDVKMKEKGDIPEGYSVSREKKERFSLILESASTNQTSMYLCASSPTARNTGELFFGEGSRLTVL.

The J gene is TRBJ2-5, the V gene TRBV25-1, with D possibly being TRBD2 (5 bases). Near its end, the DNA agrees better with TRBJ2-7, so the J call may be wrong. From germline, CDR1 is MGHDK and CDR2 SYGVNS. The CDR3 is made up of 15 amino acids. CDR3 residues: CASSSRSGIKYEQYF. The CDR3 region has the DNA TGTGCCAGCAGCTCGCGTTCGGGGATCAAGTACGAGCAGTACTTC.

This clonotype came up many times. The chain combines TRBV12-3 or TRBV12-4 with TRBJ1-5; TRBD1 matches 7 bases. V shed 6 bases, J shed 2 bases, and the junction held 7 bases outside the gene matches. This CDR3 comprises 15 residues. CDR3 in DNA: TGTGCCAGCAGGGATCGACAGGGTGGCAATCAGCCCCAGCATTTT. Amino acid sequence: CASRDRQGGNQPQHF.

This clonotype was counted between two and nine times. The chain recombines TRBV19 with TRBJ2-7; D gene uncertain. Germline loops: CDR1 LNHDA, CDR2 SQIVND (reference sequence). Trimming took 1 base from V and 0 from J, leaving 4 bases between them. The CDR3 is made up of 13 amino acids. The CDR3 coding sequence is TGTGCCAGTAGTATAGCCCTCTCCTACGAGCAGTACTTC. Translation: CASSIALSYEQYF.

The CDR3: CASTSWGDVGTDTQYF. In DNA form, the CDR3 reads TGTGCCAGTACAAGTTGGGGGGATGTCGGCACAGATACGCAGTATTTT. V is TRBV19 and J is TRBJ2-3, with D possibly being TRBD2 (6 bases). The CDR3 is 16 amino acids. V lost 7 bases and J 1 base, leaving 18 bases between the germline ends. Germline loops: CDR1 LNHDA, CDR2 SQIVND (reference sequence).

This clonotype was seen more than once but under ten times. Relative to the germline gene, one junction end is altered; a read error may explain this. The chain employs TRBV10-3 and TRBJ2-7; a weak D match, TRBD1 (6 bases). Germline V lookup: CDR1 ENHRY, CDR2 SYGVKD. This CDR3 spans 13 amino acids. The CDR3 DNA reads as TGTGCCAGCAGTATTGACAGGCCCTACGAGCAGTACTTC. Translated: CASSIDRPYEQYF.

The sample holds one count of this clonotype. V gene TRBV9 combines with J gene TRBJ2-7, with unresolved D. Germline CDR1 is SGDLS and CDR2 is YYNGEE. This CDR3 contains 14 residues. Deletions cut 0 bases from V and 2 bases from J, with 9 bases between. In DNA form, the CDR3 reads TGTGCCAGCAGCGTAGATTTGAGTCCCTACGAGCAGTACTTC. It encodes CASSVDLSPYEQYF.

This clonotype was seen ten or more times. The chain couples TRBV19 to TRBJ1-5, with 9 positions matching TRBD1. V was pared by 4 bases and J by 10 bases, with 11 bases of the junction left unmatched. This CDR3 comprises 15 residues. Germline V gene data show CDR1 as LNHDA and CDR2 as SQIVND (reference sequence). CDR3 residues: CASSTRDRDIRPQHF. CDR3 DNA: TGTGCCAGTAGTACCCGGGACAGGGATATCAGACCCCAGCATTTT. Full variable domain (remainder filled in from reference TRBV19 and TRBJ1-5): DGGITQSPKYLFRKEGQNVTLSCEQNLNHDAMYWYRQDPGQGLRLIYYSQIVNDFQKGDIAEGYSVSREKKESFPLTVTSAQKNPTAFYLCASSTRDRDIRPQHFGDGTRLSIL.

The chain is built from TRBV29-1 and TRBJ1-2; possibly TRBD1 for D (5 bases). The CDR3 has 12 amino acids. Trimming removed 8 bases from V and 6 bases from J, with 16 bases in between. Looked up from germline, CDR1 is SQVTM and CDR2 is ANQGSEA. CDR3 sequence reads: CSHRGGEDGYTF. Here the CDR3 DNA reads TGCAGCCACCGGGGAGGGGAGGATGGCTACACCTTC.

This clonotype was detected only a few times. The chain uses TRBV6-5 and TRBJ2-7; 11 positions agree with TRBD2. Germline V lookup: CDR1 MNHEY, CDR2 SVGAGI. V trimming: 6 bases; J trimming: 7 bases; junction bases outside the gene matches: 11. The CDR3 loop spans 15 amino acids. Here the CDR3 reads CASREELAGAGEQYF. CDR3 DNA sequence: TGTGCCAGCAGGGAAGAACTAGCGGGAGCGGGGGAGCAGTACTTC.

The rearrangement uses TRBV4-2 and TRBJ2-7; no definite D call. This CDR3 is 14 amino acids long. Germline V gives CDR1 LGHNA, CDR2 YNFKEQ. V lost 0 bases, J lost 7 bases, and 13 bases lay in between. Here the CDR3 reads CASSQEVVVWEQYF. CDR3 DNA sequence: TGTGCCAGCAGCCAAGAGGTAGTGGTGTGGGAGCAGTACTTC.

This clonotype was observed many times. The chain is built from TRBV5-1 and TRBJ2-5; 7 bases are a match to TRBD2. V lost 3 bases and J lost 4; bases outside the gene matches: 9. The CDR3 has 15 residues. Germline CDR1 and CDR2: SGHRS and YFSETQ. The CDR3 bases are TGCGCCAGCAGCTACCAGCGGGGTCGAGTAGAGACCCAGTACTTC. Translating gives CASSYQRGRVETQYF. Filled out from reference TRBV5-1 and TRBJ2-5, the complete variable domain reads KAGVTQTPRYLIKTRGQQVTLSCSPISGHRSVSWYQQTPGQGLQFLFEYFSETQRNKGNFPGRFSGRQFSNSRSEMNVSTLELGDSALYLCASSYQRGRVETQYFGPGTRLLVL.

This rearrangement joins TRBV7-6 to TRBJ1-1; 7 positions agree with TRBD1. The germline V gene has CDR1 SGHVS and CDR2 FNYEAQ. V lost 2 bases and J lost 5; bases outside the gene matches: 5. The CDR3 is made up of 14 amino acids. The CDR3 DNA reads TGTGCCAGCAGCTTACAGGGGGGTGAAACTGAAGCTTTCTTT. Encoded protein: CASSLQGGETEAFF.

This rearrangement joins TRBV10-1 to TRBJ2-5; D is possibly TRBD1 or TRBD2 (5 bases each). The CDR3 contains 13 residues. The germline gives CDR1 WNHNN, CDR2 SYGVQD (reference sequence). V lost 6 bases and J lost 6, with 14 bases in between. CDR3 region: CASRGPGTKTQYF. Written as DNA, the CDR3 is TGCGCCAGCAGGGGTCCAGGGACGAAGACCCAGTACTTC.

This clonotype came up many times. The CDR3 nucleotides read TGCAGTGCTAGAGCGGGGGGAGAAACTTCGTCACCCCTCCACTTT. Protein product: CSARAGGETSSPLHF. The J gene is TRBJ1-6, the V gene TRBV20-1, with D possibly matching TRBD1 (5 bases). The CDR3 has 15 amino acids. The V gene lost 1 base and the J gene lost 10 bases, with 17 bases spanning the gap. In germline, CDR1 is DFQATT, CDR2 SNEGSKA (reference sequence).

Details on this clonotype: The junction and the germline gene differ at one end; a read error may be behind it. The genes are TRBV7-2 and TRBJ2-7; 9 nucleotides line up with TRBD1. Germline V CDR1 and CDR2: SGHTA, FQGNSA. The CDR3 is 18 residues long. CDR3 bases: TGTGCCAGCAGCGTAGCGCCCCAGGGGACAGGGAACCCCTACGAGCAGTACTTC. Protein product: CASSVAPQGTGNPYEQYF.

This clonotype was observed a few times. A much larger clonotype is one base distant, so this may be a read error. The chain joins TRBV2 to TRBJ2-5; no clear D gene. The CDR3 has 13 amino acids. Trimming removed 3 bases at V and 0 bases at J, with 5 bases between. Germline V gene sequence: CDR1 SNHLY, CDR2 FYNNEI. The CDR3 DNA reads TGTGCCAGCAGTGATGGGTACCAAGAGACCCAGTACTTC. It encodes CASSDGYQETQYF.

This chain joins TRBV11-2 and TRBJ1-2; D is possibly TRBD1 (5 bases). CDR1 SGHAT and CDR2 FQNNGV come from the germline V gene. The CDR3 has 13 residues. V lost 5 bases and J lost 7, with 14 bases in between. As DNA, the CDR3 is TGTGCCAGCAGCCTCGGGACTTACCTTGGCTACACCTTC. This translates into CASSLGTYLGYTF.

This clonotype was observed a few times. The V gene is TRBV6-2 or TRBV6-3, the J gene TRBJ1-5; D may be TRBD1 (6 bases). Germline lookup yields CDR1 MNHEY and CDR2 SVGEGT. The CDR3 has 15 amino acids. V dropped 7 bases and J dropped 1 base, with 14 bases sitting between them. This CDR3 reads CASTSRQDSNQPQHF. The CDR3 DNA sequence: TGTGCCAGCACAAGTCGACAGGACAGCAATCAGCCCCAGCATTTT.

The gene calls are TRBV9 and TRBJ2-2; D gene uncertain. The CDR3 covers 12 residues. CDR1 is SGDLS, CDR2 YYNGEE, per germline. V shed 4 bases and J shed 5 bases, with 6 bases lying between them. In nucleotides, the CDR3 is TGTGCCAGCAGCAAATTAACCGGGGAGCTGTTTTTT. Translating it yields CASSKLTGELFF. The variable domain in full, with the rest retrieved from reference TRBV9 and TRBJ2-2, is DSGVTQTPKHLITATGQRVTLRCSPRSGDLSVYWYQQSLDQGLQFLIQYYNGEERAKGNILERFSAQQFPDLHSELNLSSLELGDSALYFCASSKLTGELFFGEGSRLTVL.